This TCR beta chain was retrieved from a study of blood T cell repertoires in COVID-19. Study summary: The origin of the acute and convalescent COVID-19 samples was the United States, Italy and Spain. Sources were T cells, B-cell-depleted T cells, or PBMCs; the material itself was cDNA or gDNA.

In the original processing: Reference gene primer amplification yielded estimated nucleated cell counts. Sequencing was performed with immunoSEQ multiplex PCR; in TCRdb, only in-frame clones are kept and a portion is missing. The DNA gave D and trimming, while V, J and clone size come from that table. The sample has hundreds of thousands of clones; 85% are singletons. The germline V gene has CDR1 MDHEN and CDR2 SYDVKM. The V segment lost 11 bases and the J segment 7 bases; nucleotides outside the gene matches: 11. This CDR3 has 12 amino acids. The chain employs TRBV28 and TRBJ2-7, with TRBD2 identical over 7 bases. Sequences were obtained from peripheral blood. The receptor was isolated from a young woman with acute or convalescent COVID-19. This CDR3 reads CAVGGSFKEQYF. CDR3 in DNA: TGTGCCGTCGGCGGGAGCTTTAAAGAGCAGTACTTC. The complete variable domain, with remaining parts taken from reference TRBV28 and TRBJ2-7, reads DVKVTQSSRYLVKRTGEKVFLECVQDMDHENMFWYRQDPGLGLRLIYFSYDVKMKEKGDIPEGYSVSREKKERFSLILESASTNQTSMYLCAVGGSFKEQYFGPGTRLTVT.